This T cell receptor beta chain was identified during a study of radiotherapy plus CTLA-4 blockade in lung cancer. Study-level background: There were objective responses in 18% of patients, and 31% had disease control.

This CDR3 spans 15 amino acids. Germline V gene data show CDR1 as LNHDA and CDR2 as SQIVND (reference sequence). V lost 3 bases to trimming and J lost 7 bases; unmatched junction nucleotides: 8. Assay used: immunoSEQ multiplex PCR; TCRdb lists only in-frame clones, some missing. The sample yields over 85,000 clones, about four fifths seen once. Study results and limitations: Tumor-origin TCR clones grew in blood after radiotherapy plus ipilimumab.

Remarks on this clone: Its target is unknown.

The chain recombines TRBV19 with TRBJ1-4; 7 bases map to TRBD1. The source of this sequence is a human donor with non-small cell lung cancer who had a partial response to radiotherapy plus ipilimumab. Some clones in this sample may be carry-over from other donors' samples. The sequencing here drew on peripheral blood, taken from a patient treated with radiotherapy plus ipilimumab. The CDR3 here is CASSMINRGSEKLFF. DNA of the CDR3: TGTGCCAGTAGTATGATAAACAGGGGTTCTGAAAAACTGTTTTTT.